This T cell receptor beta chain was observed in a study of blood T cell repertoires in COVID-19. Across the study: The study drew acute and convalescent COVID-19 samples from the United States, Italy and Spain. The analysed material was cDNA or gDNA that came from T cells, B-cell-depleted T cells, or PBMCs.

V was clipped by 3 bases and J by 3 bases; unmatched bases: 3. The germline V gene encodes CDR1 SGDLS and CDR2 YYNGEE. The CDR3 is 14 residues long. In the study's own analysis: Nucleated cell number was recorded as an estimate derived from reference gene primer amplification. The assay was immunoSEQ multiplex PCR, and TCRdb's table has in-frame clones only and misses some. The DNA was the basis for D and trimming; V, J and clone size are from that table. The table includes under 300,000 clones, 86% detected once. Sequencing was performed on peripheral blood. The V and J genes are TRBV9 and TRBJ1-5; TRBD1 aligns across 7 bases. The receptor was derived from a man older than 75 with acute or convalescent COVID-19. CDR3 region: CASSAQGVNQPQHF. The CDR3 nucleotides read TGTGCCAGCAGCGCCCAGGGGGTCAATCAGCCCCAGCATTTT.